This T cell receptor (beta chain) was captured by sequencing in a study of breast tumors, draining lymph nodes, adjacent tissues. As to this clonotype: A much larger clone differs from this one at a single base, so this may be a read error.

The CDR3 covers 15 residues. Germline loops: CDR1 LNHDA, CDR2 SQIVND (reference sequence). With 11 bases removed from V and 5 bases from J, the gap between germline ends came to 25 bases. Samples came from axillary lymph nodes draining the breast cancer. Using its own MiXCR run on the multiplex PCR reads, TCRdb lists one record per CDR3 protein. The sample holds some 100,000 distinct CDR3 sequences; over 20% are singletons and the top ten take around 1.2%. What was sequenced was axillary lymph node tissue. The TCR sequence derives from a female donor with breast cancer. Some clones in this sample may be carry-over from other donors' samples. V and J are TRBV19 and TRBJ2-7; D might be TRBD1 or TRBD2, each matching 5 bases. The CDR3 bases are TGTGCCGGTTACTCCCCGGGACCCAAACTGGACGAGCAGTACTTC. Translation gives CAGYSPGPKLDEQYF.